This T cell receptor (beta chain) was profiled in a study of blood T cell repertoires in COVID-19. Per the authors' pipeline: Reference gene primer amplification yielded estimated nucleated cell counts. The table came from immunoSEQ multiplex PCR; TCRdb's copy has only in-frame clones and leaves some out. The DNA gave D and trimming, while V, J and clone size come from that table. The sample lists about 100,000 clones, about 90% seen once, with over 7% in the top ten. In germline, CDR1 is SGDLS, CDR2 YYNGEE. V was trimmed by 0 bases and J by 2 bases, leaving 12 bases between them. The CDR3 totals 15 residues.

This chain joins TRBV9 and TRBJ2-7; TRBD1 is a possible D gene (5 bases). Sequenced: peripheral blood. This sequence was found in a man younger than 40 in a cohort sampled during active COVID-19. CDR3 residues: CASSVVQGEAYEQYF. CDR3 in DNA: TGTGCCAGCAGCGTAGTGCAGGGTGAGGCCTACGAGCAGTACTTC.